The 26 T cell receptor beta chains below were found in one sample sequenced in a study of T cell repertoires and HLA-DP antigens. Profiled with immunoSEQ multiplex PCR; TCRdb holds only in-frame clones, not every one. The table has about 110,000 clones, roughly 92% seen once; the top ten hold approximately 0.29%. These TCRs' antigens remain unknown. The source material was CD4+ T cells from PBMCs. Source of these receptors: a woman aged 18-29 years in good health and CMV-seronegative.

This clone was seen once. The rearrangement joins TRBV5-1 to TRBJ2-5; D not certain. Trimming pared 2 bases from V and 2 bases from J, leaving 13 bases between. Germline lookup yields CDR1 SGHRS and CDR2 YFSETQ. CDR3 length: 15 residues. Here the CDR3 DNA reads TGCGCCAGCAGCTTTCAGCCAGCCCGACAAGAGACCCAGTACTTC. It encodes CASSFQPARQETQYF.

The V gene is TRBV6-5, the J gene TRBJ1-1, with 8 positions matching TRBD1. The V gene end was trimmed by 2 bases and the J gene end by 1 base; junction bases not matched to a gene: 3. CDR1 and CDR2 from the germline V gene are MNHEY and SVGAGI. This CDR3 comprises 15 residues. The CDR3 sequence: CASSYGDRSNTEAFF. Here the CDR3 DNA reads TGTGCCAGCAGTTACGGGGACAGGTCGAACACTGAAGCTTTCTTT.

The chain employs TRBV10-2 and TRBJ1-6; D is unclear. The germline V and J ends were trimmed by 6 bases and 0 bases, with 12 bases remaining between them. CDR1 and CDR2 (germline): WSHSY, SAAADI. CDR3 size: 16 residues. The CDR3: CASRDSARSYNSPLHF. The CDR3 nucleotides read TGCGCCAGCAGAGACTCCGCCCGCTCCTATAATTCACCCCTCCACTTT.

The J gene is TRBJ1-5, the V gene TRBV19; D possibly corresponds to TRBD1 (6 bases). The CDR3 has 17 amino acids. The germline gives CDR1 LNHDA, CDR2 SQIVND (reference sequence). The ends were cut back, 9 bases at V and 3 bases at J, with 24 bases in the middle. The CDR3 loop reads CASLDSISVLANQPQHF. The DNA of the CDR3 is TGTGCCAGCCTGGACAGCATCAGTGTGTTGGCCAATCAGCCCCAGCATTTT.

V and J are TRBV6-4 and TRBJ2-1; possible D gene TRBD1, 5 bases. The V gene's germline CDR1 is MRHNA and CDR2 SNTAGT. V lost 0 bases to trimming and J lost 7 bases, with 13 bases between them. This CDR3 comprises 15 residues. The CDR3 here is CASSDSGLGRNEQFF. CDR3 sequence (DNA): TGTGCCAGCAGTGACTCGGGGCTGGGCCGTAATGAGCAGTTCTTC.

This rearrangement joins TRBV5-1 to TRBJ1-5; the D is unclear. Trimming shortened V by 0 bases and J by 4 bases, and 8 bases separated the two germline ends. CDR3 length: 14 residues. The germline V gene has CDR1 SGHRS and CDR2 YFSETQ. CDR3 sequence: CASSLAGINQPQHF. The CDR3 DNA sequence: TGCGCCAGCAGCTTGGCTGGTATAAATCAGCCCCAGCATTTT. Looking up the rest from reference TRBV5-1 and TRBJ1-5 gives the full variable domain: KAGVTQTPRYLIKTRGQQVTLSCSPISGHRSVSWYQQTPGQGLQFLFEYFSETQRNKGNFPGRFSGRQFSNSRSEMNVSTLELGDSALYLCASSLAGINQPQHFGDGTRLSIL.

The J gene is TRBJ1-3, the V gene TRBV6-5; D remains ambiguous. The length of the CDR3 is 15 residues. The V end was cut by 6 bases, the J end by 0 bases, with 12 bases between. Per germline, CDR1 MNHEY and CDR2 SVGAGI. The CDR3 reads CASRINRGSGNTIYF. The CDR3, as DNA: TGTGCCAGCAGAATAAATCGGGGCTCTGGAAACACCATATATTTT.

The chain carries TRBV18 and TRBJ2-4; D is unresolved. The germline V gene has CDR1 KGHSH and CDR2 LQKENI. The CDR3 has 16 residues. Trimming stripped 3 bases from V and 4 bases from J, with 16 bases between. CDR3 sequence: CASSPQRLMKKNIQYF. As DNA, the CDR3 is TGTGCCAGCTCACCCCAACGACTGATGAAAAAAAACATTCAGTACTTC.

The table lists this clone with a count of one. The chain recombines TRBV28 with TRBJ2-3, with 7 bases matching TRBD1. The CDR3 is 13 residues long. Germline lookup yields CDR1 MDHEN and CDR2 SYDVKM. The V and J ends lost 3 bases and 3 bases, in that order; junction bases with no gene match: 0. The CDR3 DNA sequence: TGTGCCAGCAGTTTCAGGGGGACAGATACGCAGTATTTT. Protein: CASSFRGTDTQYF.

The CDR3 region is CASSSGTDSRNSPLHF. The CDR3 nucleotides read TGTGCCAGCAGCTCAGGAACGGACAGTAGGAATTCACCCCTCCACTTT. The chain links TRBV5-4 to TRBJ1-6, with D possibly being TRBD1 (6 bases). There are 16 residues in the CDR3. Germline V gene sequence: CDR1 SGHNT, CDR2 YYREEE (reference sequence). V lost 3 bases to trimming and J lost 7 bases, with 17 bases between them.

This rearrangement joins TRBV19 to TRBJ1-1; TRBD1 matches at 7 bases. This CDR3 spans 11 amino acids. The junction had 6 bases not matched to a gene; V was cut back by 6 bases and J by 11 bases. Germline V gives CDR1 LNHDA, CDR2 SQIVND (reference sequence). The CDR3 loop reads CASRIQGRAFF. The CDR3 DNA sequence: TGTGCCAGTAGGATACAGGGGAGGGCTTTCTTT. Full variable domain (missing parts from reference TRBV19 and TRBJ1-1): DGGITQSPKYLFRKEGQNVTLSCEQNLNHDAMYWYRQDPGQGLRLIYYSQIVNDFQKGDIAEGYSVSREKKESFPLTVTSAQKNPTAFYLCASRIQGRAFFGQGTRLTVV.

The chain combines TRBV19 with TRBJ2-7; 8 bases align to TRBD1. The V gene end was trimmed by 5 bases and the J gene end by 4 bases; junction bases not matched to a gene: 10. Germline CDR1 LNHDA, CDR2 SQIVND (reference sequence). The CDR3 extends over 15 amino acids. The CDR3 nucleotides read TGTGCCAGTAGTCCTCAGGACAGGGCTTGGTACGAGCAGTACTTC. Its translation is CASSPQDRAWYEQYF.

The chain uses TRBV7-2 and TRBJ1-3; no definite D call. V lost 5 bases and J lost 5, with 7 bases in between. The CDR3 consists of 12 residues. CDR1 is SGHTA, CDR2 FQGNSA, per germline. In DNA, the CDR3 is TGTGCCAGCAGCCCCTCGAGAAACACCATATATTTT. Its protein is CASSPSRNTIYF.

This rearrangement joins TRBV11-1 to TRBJ2-7; weak D call: TRBD1 (5 bases). The CDR3 sequence is 17 residues long. Germline CDR1 is SGHAT and CDR2 is FQDESV (reference sequence). Trimming stripped 5 bases from V and 0 bases from J, with 20 bases between. The CDR3 protein is CASSSYSGFRSSYEQYV. The CDR3 DNA reads as TGTGCCAGCAGCAGCTACTCAGGGTTCCGAAGCTCCTACGAGCAGTACGTC.

The CDR3 coding sequence is TGTGCCAGCAGCCATCCCCCCGGCGCTAGCGGGTTCCCCTACGAGCAGTACTTC. Protein: CASSHPPGASGFPYEQYF. This chain links TRBV4-2 with TRBJ2-7; 8 bases map to TRBD2. CDR1 and CDR2 from the germline V gene are LGHNA and YNFKEQ. CDR3 length: 18 amino acids. V lost 3 bases to trimming and J lost 2 bases; unmatched junction nucleotides: 15.

The chain combines TRBV21-1 with TRBJ2-1; the DNA was not compared with TRBD2, the D call given in the table. TRBV21-1 is labeled a pseudogene. The CDR3 sequence is 21 residues long. CDR3 in amino acids: CASSVSTGTSGGPDSYNEQFF. DNA for the CDR3: TGTGCCAGCAGCGTAAGTACTGGGACTAGCGGGGGGCCCGACTCCTACAATGAGCAGTTCTTC.

The sample holds one count of this clone. V and J are TRBV28 and TRBJ2-2, with TRBD2 matching over 14 bases. V gave up 6 bases and J gave up 2 bases; unmatched junction bases: 5. The CDR3 is 17 residues long. Germline CDR1 MDHEN, CDR2 SYDVKM. The CDR3 protein is CASRGLAGVANTGELFF. The CDR3 nucleotides read TGTGCCAGCAGGGGACTAGCGGGAGTAGCAAACACCGGGGAGCTGTTTTTT.

This clone occurred once. The V call is TRBV2, the J call TRBJ1-5; D unclear. V lost 6 bases, J lost 4 bases, and 16 bases lay in between. The germline gives CDR1 SNHLY, CDR2 FYNNEI. This CDR3 contains 15 residues. The CDR3 here is CASSEQRRDNQPQHF. The DNA of the CDR3 is TGTGCCAGCAGCGAACAGCGGCGGGATAATCAGCCCCAGCATTTT.

Of note for this clone: At one end, the junction sequence differs from germline, possibly due to a read error. This chain connects TRBV7-7 to TRBJ2-2; TRBD1 is a possible D gene (5 bases). Looked up from germline, CDR1 is SSHAT and CDR2 is FNYEAQ (reference sequence). CDR3 length: 15 amino acids. In DNA form, the CDR3 reads TGTGCTAGCAGCTTAGGTGACAGTGCCACCGGGGAGCTGTTTTTT. Protein: CASSLGDSATGELFF.

As regards this clone: Other DNA variants within this sample encode the same CDR3. The gene calls are TRBV7-8 and TRBJ1-3, with D uncertain. This CDR3 region has 12 residues. Germline V gene data show CDR1 as SGHVS and CDR2 as FQNEAQ. V was cut by 3 bases and J by 1 base, with 1 base left in between. The CDR3 DNA reads TGTGCCAGCAGCTTTTCTGGAAACACCATATATTTT. Translated: CASSFSGNTIYF.

This clone showed up just once. This sequence joins TRBV6-5 and TRBJ1-1; D possibly corresponds to TRBD1 (5 bases). Germline V lookup: CDR1 MNHEY, CDR2 SVGAGI. CDR3 size: 14 residues. The V gene lost 2 bases and the J gene lost 5 bases, with 12 bases spanning the gap. The CDR3: CASSYEGSGTEAFF. DNA for the CDR3: TGTGCCAGCAGTTACGAGGGGAGCGGGACTGAAGCTTTCTTT.

J is TRBJ2-4 and V is TRBV7-6; possibly TRBD1 for D (5 bases). The germline V gene has CDR1 SGHVS and CDR2 FNYEAQ. The germline V and J ends were trimmed by 1 base and 4 bases, with 11 bases remaining between them. The CDR3 is made up of 15 amino acids. The CDR3 DNA reads TGTGCCAGCAGCTTAGGACAGACCAGAAAAAACATTCAGTACTTC. Protein product: CASSLGQTRKNIQYF.

The chain employs TRBV5-1 and TRBJ1-3; the match to TRBD1 covers 8 bases. The V gene end was trimmed by 5 bases and the J gene end by 0 bases; junction bases not matched to a gene: 4. Germline V lookup: CDR1 SGHRS, CDR2 YFSETQ. The CDR3 is 15 residues long. The DNA of the CDR3 is TGCGCCAGCAGTTCGGACAGGGCCTCTGGAAACACCATATATTTT. This codes for CASSSDRASGNTIYF.

The table lists this clone with a count of one. The chain joins TRBV5-1 to TRBJ1-1, with 7 bases fitting TRBD1. This CDR3 has 14 residues. Germline CDR1 and CDR2: SGHRS and YFSETQ. V was clipped by 4 bases and J by 6 bases; unmatched bases: 9. The CDR3 loop reads CASSKYRGLAEAFF. The CDR3 DNA is TGCGCCAGCAGCAAATACAGGGGACTGGCTGAAGCTTTCTTT.

The J gene is TRBJ2-5, the V gene TRBV11-1; TRBD1 aligns across 8 bases. The CDR3 is 12 residues long. V lost 5 bases and J lost 5; bases outside the gene matches: 1. The germline CDR1 and CDR2 sequences are SGHAT and FQDESV (reference sequence). The CDR3 loop reads CASSRDRETQYF. In DNA form, the CDR3 reads TGTGCCAGCAGCCGGGACAGGGAGACCCAGTACTTC.

The J gene is TRBJ1-2, the V gene TRBV4-1, with D possibly matching TRBD1 (6 bases). CDR3 length equals 18 residues. Trimming stripped 1 base from V and 4 bases from J, with 22 bases between. CDR1 is MGHRA and CDR2 is YSYEKL in the germline V gene. CDR3 sequence reads: CASSQGGQGSRAVYGYTF. Written as DNA, the CDR3 is TGCGCCAGCAGCCAAGGGGGACAAGGCAGCAGAGCGGTCTATGGCTACACCTTC.